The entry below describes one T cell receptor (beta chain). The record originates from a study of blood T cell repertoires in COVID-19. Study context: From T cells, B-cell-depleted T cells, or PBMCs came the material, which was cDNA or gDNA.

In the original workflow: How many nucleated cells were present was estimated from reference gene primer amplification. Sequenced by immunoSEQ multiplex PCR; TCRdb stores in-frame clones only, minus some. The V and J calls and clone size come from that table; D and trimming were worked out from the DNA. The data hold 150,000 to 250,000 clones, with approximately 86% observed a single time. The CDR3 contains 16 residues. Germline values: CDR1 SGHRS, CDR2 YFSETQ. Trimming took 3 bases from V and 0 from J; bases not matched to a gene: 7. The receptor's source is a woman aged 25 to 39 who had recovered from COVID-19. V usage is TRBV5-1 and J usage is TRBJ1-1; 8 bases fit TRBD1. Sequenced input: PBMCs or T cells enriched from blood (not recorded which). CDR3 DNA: TGCGCCAGCAGCTCCCGACAGGGGAACATGAACACTGAAGCTTTCTTT. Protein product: CASSSRQGNMNTEAFF.